This T cell receptor (beta chain) was retrieved from a study of blood T cell repertoires in COVID-19. CDR1 and CDR2 (germline): LGHDT, YNNKEL (reference sequence). The CDR3 contains 19 residues. J was trimmed by 0 bases and V by 4 bases; bases with no gene match: 8. Only in-frame clones appear in the TCRdb table, and some are missing; sequencing was by immunoSEQ multiplex PCR. The sample includes roughly 93,000 clones, around 85% of them seen just once. The TCR was taken from a woman older than 75 with acute or convalescent COVID-19. The genes are TRBV3-1 (or the pseudogene TRBV3-2) and TRBJ2-4, with TRBD2 matching over 14 bases. The specimen was peripheral blood. The CDR3 nucleotides read TGTGCCAGCAGCCGTTTCGGGACTAGCGGGGGTCTAGCCAAAAACATTCAGTACTTC. Translation: CASSRFGTSGGLAKNIQYF.